The 6 T cell receptor beta chains reported below all come from one sample, sequenced in a study of blood T cells in healthy people across ages. The use of a sample-barcoded 5' primer and a J-beta primer mix characterized a second PCR of roughly 6 to 11 cycles. Each CDR3 protein gets one entry after TCRdb re-called the 5' RACE reads with MiXCR. The sample has around 990,000 distinct CDR3 sequences, more than 30% seen once. Input material: blood. The receptors derive from a man aged 18 to 30 in good health.

This clonotype was seen a few times. CDR3 in amino acids: CASTASRTDGYTF. The CDR3 DNA reads TGTGCCAGCACCGCATCCAGGACAGATGGCTACACCTTC. This chain links TRBV6-2 or TRBV6-3 with TRBJ1-2; D is possibly TRBD1 (6 bases). The V gene lost 7 bases and the J gene lost 6 bases, with 15 bases spanning the gap. Germline-derived CDR1 and CDR2 are MNHEY and SVGEGT. This CDR3 has 13 amino acids.

This sequence joins TRBV25-1 and TRBJ1-3; D is unclear. The CDR3 extends over 15 amino acids. V lost 1 base and J lost 4, with 11 bases in between. The germline gives CDR1 MGHDK, CDR2 SYGVNS. Written as DNA, the CDR3 is TGTGCCAGCAGTGAATCGCGGGGATTCGGAAACACCATATATTTT. It is translated as CASSESRGFGNTIYF.

The chain links TRBV7-2 to TRBJ1-2; possibly TRBD1 for D (5 bases). Germline V CDR1 and CDR2: SGHTA, FQGNSA. The CDR3 spans 15 residues. V gave up 5 bases and J gave up 4 bases, with 17 bases separating them. Here the CDR3 reads CASSPKVGGIYGYTF. CDR3 bases: TGTGCCAGCAGCCCTAAGGTCGGGGGGATCTATGGCTACACCTTC.

This CDR3 reads CASSSSRGSVTNYGYTF. CDR3 nucleotides: TGTGCCAGCAGTTCCTCGAGGGGATCAGTTACTAACTATGGCTACACCTTC. The chain uses TRBV6-5 and TRBJ1-2, with D possibly TRBD1 on 5 matching bases. CDR1 is MNHEY, CDR2 SVGAGI, per germline. This CDR3 contains 17 residues. The germline V and J ends were trimmed by 4 bases and 0 bases, with 18 bases remaining between them.

The CDR3 region is CSARDQAGINTGELFF. The CDR3 nucleotides are TGCAGTGCTAGAGATCAAGCGGGCATCAACACCGGGGAGCTGTTTTTT. The chain joins TRBV20-1 to TRBJ2-2; TRBD2 might be the D (6 bases). Looked up from germline, CDR1 is DFQATT and CDR2 is SNEGSKA (reference sequence). The length of the CDR3 is 16 residues. Trimming removed 0 bases at V and 2 bases at J, with 13 bases between.

This clonotype was detected only a few times. The chain links TRBV25-1 to TRBJ1-5; the D is unclear. V was shortened by 5 bases and J by 3 bases, with 11 bases between the two germline ends. Germline CDR1 reads MGHDK; CDR2 reads SYGVNS. The CDR3 extends over 14 amino acids. The CDR3 protein is CASSSSLYNQPQHF. Written as DNA, the CDR3 is TGTGCCAGCAGTTCGTCTCTTTACAATCAGCCCCAGCATTTT.